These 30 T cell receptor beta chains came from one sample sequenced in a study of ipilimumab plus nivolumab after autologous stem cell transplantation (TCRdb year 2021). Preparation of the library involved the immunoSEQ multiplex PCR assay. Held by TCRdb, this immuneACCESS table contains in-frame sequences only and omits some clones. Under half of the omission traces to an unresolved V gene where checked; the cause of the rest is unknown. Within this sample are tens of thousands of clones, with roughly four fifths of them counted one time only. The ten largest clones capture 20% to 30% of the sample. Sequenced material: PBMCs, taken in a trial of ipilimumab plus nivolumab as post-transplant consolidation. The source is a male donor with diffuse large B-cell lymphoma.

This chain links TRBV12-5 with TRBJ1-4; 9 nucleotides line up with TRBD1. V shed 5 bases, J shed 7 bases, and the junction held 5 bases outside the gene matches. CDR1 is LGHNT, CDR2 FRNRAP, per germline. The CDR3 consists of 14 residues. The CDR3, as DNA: TGTGCTAGTGGTATGGGACAGGGCGGTGAAAAACTGTTTTTT. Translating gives CASGMGQGGEKLFF.

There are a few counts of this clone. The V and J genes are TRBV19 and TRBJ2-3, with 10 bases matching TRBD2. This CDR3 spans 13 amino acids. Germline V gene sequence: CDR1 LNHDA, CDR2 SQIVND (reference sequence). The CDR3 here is CSSGSLGTDTQYF. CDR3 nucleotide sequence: TGTTCTAGCGGGAGTTTAGGCACAGATACGCAGTATTTT. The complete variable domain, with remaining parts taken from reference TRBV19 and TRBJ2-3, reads DGGITQSPKYLFRKEGQNVTLSCEQNLNHDAMYWYRQDPGQGLRLIYYSQIVNDFQKGDIAEGYSVSREKKESFPLTVTSAQKNPTAFYLCSSGSLGTDTQYFGPGTRLTVL.

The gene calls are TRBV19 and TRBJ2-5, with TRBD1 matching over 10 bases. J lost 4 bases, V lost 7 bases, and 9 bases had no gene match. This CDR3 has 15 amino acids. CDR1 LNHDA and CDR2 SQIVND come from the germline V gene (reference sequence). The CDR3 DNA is TGTGCCAGTAACGACTTCGGACAGGGGGGAGAGACCCAGTACTTC. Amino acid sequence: CASNDFGQGGETQYF.

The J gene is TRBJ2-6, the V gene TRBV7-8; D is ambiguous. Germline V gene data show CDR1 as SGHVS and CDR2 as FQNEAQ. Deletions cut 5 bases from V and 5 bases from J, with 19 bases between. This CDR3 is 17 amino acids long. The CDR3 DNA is TGTGCCAGCAGCCCGCTGTACCCACAAAGTCGGGCCAACGTCCTGACTTTC. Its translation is CASSPLYPQSRANVLTF.

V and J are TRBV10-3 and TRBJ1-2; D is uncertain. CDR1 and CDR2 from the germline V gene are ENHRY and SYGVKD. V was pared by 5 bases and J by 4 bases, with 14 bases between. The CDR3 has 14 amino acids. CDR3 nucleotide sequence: TGTGCCATCAGTCAGGAGAGCGCCGGCTATGGCTACACCTTC. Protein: CAISQESAGYGYTF.

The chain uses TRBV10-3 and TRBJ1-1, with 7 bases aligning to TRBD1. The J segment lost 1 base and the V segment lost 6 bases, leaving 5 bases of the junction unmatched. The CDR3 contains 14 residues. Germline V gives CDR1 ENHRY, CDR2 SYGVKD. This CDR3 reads CAIRTQGQNTEAFF. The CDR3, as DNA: TGTGCCATCAGGACACAGGGGCAGAACACTGAAGCTTTCTTT.

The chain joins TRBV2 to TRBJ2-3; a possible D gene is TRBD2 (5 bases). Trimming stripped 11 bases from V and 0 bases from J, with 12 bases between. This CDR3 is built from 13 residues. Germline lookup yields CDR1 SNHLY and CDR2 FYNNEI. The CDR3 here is CADGLGSTDTQYF. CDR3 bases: TGTGCCGACGGACTGGGAAGCACAGATACGCAGTATTTT.

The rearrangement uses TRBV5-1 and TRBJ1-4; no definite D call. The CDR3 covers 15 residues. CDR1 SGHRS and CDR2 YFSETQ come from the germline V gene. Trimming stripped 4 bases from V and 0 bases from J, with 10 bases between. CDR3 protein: CASSPTGTTNEKLFF. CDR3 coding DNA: TGCGCCAGCAGCCCTACCGGGACAACTAATGAAAAACTGTTTTTT.

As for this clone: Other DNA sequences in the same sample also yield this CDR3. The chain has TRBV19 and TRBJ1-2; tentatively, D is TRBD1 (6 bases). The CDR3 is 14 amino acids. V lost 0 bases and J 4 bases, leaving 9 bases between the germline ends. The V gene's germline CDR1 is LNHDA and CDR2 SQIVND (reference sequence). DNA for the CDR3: TGTGCCAGTAGTATAGAACAGGGACGCTATGGCTACACCTTC. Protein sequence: CASSIEQGRYGYTF. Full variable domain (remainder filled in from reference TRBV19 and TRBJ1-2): DGGITQSPKYLFRKEGQNVTLSCEQNLNHDAMYWYRQDPGQGLRLIYYSQIVNDFQKGDIAEGYSVSREKKESFPLTVTSAQKNPTAFYLCASSIEQGRYGYTFGSGTRLTVV.

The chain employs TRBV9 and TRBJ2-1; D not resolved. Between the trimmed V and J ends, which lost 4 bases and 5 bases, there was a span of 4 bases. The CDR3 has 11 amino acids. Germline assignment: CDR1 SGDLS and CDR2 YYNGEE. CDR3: CASSKDNEQFF. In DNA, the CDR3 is TGTGCCAGCAGCAAAGACAATGAGCAGTTCTTC.

The CDR3 here is CASSRGQQETQYF. CDR3 DNA sequence: TGTGCCAGCAGCCGCGGACAGCAAGAGACCCAGTACTTC. The chain is built from TRBV7-2 and TRBJ2-5; possible D gene TRBD1, 6 bases. CDR1 and CDR2 from the germline V gene are SGHTA and FQGNSA. The V end lost 5 bases, the J end lost 2 bases, and 9 bases lay between the germline ends. The length of the CDR3 is 13 residues.

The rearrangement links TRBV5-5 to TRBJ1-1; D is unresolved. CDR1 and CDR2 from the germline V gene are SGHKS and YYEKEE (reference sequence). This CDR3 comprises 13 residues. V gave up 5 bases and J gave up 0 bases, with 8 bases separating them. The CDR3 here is CASRGDLNTEAFF. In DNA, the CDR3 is TGTGCCAGCAGAGGCGACCTGAACACTGAAGCTTTCTTT.

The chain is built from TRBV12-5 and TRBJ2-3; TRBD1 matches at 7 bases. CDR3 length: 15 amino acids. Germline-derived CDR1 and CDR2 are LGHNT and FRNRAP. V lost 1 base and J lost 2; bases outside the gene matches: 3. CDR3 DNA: TGTGCTAGTGGTTTGGGTACAGGGGACACAGATACGCAGTATTTT. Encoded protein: CASGLGTGDTDTQYF.

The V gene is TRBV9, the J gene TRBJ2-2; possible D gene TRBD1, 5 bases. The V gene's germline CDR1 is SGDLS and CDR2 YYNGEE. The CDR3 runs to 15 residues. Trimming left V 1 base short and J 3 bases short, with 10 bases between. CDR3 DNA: TGTGCCAGCAGCGTATCGGACACTTACACCGGGGAGCTGTTTTTT. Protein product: CASSVSDTYTGELFF.

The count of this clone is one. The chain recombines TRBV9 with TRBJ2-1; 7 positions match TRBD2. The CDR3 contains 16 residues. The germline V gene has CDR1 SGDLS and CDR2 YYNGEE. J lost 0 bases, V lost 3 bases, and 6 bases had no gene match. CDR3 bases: TGTGCCAGCAGCGCCCCTAGCGGTGCCTCCTACAATGAGCAGTTCTTC. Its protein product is CASSAPSGASYNEQFF.

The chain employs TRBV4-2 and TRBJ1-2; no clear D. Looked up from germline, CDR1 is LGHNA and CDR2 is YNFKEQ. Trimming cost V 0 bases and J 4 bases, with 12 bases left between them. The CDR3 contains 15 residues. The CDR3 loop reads CASSQDRGVSYGYTF. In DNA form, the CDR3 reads TGTGCCAGCAGCCAAGATCGCGGGGTTTCCTATGGCTACACCTTC.

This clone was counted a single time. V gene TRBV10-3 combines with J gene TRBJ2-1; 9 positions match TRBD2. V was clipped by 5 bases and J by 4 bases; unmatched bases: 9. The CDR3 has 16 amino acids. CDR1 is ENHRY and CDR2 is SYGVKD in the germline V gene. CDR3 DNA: TGTGCCATCAGTCCCCATAGCGGGAGAGGGTACAATGAGCAGTTCTTC. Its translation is CAISPHSGRGYNEQFF.

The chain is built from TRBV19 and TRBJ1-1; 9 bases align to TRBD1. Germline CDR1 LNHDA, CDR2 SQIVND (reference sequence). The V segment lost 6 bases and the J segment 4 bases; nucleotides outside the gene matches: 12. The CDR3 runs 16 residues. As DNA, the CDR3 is TGTGCCAGTAGCCGATACCCGGGACAGGGAATCACTGAAGCTTTCTTT. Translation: CASSRYPGQGITEAFF.

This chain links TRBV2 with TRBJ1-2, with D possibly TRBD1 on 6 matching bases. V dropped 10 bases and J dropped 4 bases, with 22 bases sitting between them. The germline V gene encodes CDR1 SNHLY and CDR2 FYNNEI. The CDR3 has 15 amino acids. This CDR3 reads CANNREPNLLYGYTF. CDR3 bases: TGTGCCAACAACAGGGAACCAAATTTACTCTATGGCTACACCTTC. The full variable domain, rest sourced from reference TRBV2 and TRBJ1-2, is EPEVTQTPSHQVTQMGQEVILRCVPISNHLYFYWYRQILGQKVEFLVSFYNNEISEKSEIFDDQFSVERPDGSNFTLKIRSTKLEDSAMYFCANNREPNLLYGYTFGSGTRLTVV.

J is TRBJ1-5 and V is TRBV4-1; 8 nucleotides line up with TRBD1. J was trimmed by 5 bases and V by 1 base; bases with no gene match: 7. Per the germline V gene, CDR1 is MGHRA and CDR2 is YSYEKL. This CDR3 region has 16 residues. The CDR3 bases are TGCGCCAGCAGCCAAGGAAGAACAGGGGGAGATCAGCCCCAGCATTTT. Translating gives CASSQGRTGGDQPQHF.

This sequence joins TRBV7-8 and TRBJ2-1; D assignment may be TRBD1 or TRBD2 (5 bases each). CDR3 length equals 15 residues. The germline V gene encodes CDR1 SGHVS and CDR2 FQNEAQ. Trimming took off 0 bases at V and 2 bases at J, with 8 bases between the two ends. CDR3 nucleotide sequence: TGTGCCAGCAGCTTAGCGGGGGACCCCTACAATGAGCAGTTCTTC. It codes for CASSLAGDPYNEQFF.

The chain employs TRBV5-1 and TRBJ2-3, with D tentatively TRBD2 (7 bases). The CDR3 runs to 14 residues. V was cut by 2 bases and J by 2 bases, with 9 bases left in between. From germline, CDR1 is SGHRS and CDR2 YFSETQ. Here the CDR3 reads CASSLRGATDTQYF. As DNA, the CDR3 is TGCGCCAGCAGCTTACGGGGGGCCACAGATACGCAGTATTTT.

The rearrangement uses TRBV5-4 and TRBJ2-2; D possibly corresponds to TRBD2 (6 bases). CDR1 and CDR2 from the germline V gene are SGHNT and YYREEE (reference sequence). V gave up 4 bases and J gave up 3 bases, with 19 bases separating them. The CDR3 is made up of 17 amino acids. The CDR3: CASSGVGGRGYTGELFF. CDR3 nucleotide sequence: TGTGCCAGCAGCGGGGTAGGAGGGCGCGGGTACACCGGGGAGCTGTTTTTT.

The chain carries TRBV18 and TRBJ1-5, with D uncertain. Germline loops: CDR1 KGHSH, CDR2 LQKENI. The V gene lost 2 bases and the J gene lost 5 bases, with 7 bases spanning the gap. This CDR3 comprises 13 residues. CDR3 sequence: CASSPGVDQPQHF. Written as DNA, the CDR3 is TGTGCCAGCTCACCAGGAGTTGATCAGCCCCAGCATTTT.

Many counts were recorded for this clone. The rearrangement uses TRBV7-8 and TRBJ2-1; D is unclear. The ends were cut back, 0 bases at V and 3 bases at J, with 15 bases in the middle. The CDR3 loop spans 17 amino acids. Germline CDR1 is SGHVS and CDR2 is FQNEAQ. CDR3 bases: TGTGCCAGCAGCTTAGCGCTAGAGGCTCTCCACTACAATGAGCAGTTCTTC. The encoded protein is CASSLALEALHYNEQFF.

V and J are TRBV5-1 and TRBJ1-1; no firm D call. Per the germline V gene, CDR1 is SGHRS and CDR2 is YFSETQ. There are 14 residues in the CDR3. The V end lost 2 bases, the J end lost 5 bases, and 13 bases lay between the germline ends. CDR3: CASSFFELGTEAFF. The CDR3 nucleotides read TGCGCCAGCAGCTTCTTCGAGTTGGGGACTGAAGCTTTCTTT.

This CDR3 reads CATQQGGDTEAFF. The CDR3 region has the DNA TGTGCCACCCAACAGGGGGGGGACACTGAAGCTTTCTTT. V usage is TRBV18 and J usage is TRBJ1-1; 8 positions agree with TRBD1. The CDR3 loop spans 13 amino acids. J was trimmed by 3 bases and V by 10 bases; bases with no gene match: 7. Germline CDR1 reads KGHSH; CDR2 reads LQKENI.

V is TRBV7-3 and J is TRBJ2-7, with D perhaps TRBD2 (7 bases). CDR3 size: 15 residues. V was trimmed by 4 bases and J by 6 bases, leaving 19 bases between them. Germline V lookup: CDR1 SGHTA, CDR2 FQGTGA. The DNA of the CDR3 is TGTGCCAGCAGCTCACAGGGAGGGCTAGCTAGCGAGCAGTACTTC. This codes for CASSSQGGLASEQYF.

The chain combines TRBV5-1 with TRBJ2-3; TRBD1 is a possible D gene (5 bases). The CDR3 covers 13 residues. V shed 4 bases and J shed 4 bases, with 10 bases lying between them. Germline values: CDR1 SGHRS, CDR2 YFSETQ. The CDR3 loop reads CASSPWGPDTQYF. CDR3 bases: TGCGCCAGCAGCCCCTGGGGCCCAGATACGCAGTATTTT.

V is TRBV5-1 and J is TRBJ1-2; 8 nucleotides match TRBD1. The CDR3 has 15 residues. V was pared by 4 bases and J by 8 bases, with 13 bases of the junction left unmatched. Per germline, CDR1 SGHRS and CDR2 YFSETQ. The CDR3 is CASSLQTGTGRGYTF. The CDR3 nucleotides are TGCGCCAGCAGCCTTCAAACCGGGACAGGAAGAGGCTACACCTTC.